These 13 T cell receptor beta chains share one sample of origin, sequenced in a study of T cells in Graves' hyperthyroidism and ophthalmopathy. From RNA transcripts, TCR beta CDR3 regions were amplified. HTBI primers were employed in a first-round RT-PCR of the TCR CDR3. One entry per CDR3 protein results from TCRdb running MiXCR on the multiplex PCR reads. Among 300,000 to 400,000 distinct CDR3 sequences, approximately 13% were seen once, and the ten largest hold 9.2%. Sequenced sample: blood. All receptors come from a woman aged 18-29 years with Graves' hyperthyroidism.

This clonotype occurred many times. The chain links TRBV3-1 to TRBJ2-3; the D gene is possibly TRBD2 (6 bases). V shed 4 bases and J shed 5 bases, with 13 bases lying between them. The CDR3 length is 14 residues. The germline V gene has CDR1 LGHDT and CDR2 YNNKEL (reference sequence). For the CDR3, the DNA is TGTGCCAGCAGCCTTCCTAGCGTAATAGATACGCAGTATTTT. Translated: CASSLPSVIDTQYF.

This clonotype was seen ten or more times. The chain combines TRBV6-1 with TRBJ2-1; 9 bases match TRBD2. With 6 bases clipped from V and 7 bases from J, the junction kept 13 bases outside the gene matches. Per the germline V gene, CDR1 is MNHNS and CDR2 is SASEGT. CDR3 length equals 16 residues. Here the CDR3 reads CASRHSLAGARNEQFF. The CDR3 coding sequence is TGTGCCAGCAGACACTCTTTAGCGGGAGCGAGGAATGAGCAGTTCTTC.

About this clonotype itself: A read error may be the cause here, since a much bigger clone is one base away. The chain couples TRBV7-2 to TRBJ2-2; 8 bases are shared with TRBD1. The CDR3 spans 16 residues. Germline V gene data show CDR1 as SGHTA and CDR2 as FQGNSA. CDR3 DNA sequence: TGTGCCAGCAGCTTTATACAGGGGGAAGGCACCGGGGAGCTGCTTTTT. Protein sequence: CASSFIQGEGTGELLF.

The genes are TRBV6-1 and TRBJ1-2, with TRBD1 as a possible D gene (5 bases). Germline V CDR1 and CDR2: MNHNS, SASEGT. CDR3 size: 14 residues. With 6 bases removed from V and 4 bases from J, the gap between germline ends came to 15 bases. The CDR3 protein is CASSPQGGAYGYTF. The DNA of the CDR3 is TGTGCCAGCAGCCCCCAGGGAGGAGCCTATGGCTACACCTTC.

This clonotype was counted many times. The chain carries TRBV3-1 and TRBJ2-3, with 7 bases matching TRBD1. This CDR3 has 19 amino acids. In germline, CDR1 is LGHDT, CDR2 YNNKEL (reference sequence). With 0 bases clipped from V and 4 bases from J, the junction kept 16 bases outside the gene matches. CDR3 nucleotide sequence: TGTGCCAGCAGCCAAGATAAGGCCCCGAGAAGGGGGCGCGCAGATACGCAGTATTTT. Translating gives CASSQDKAPRRGRADTQYF.

This clonotype showed up many times. The chain joins TRBV15 to TRBJ1-2; 9 bases match TRBD1. CDR1 LNHNV and CDR2 YYDKDF come from the germline V gene (reference sequence). This CDR3 contains 15 residues. Losses at the gene ends were 3 bases for V and 8 bases for J; bases not matched to a gene: 10. CDR3 bases: TGTGCCACCAGCAGGAGGACAGGGGCGCCGGGAGGCTACACCTTC. Protein: CATSRRTGAPGGYTF.

The table lists this clonotype with a few counts. The V call is TRBV4-1, the J call TRBJ1-2; 11 nucleotides align to TRBD1. Looked up from germline, CDR1 is MGHRA and CDR2 is YSYEKL. With 2 bases clipped from V and 5 bases from J, the junction kept 10 bases outside the gene matches. This CDR3 has 17 residues. CDR3 sequence: CASSQIIGQGAQYGYTF. The CDR3 coding sequence is TGCGCCAGCAGCCAAATTATAGGACAGGGGGCGCAGTATGGCTACACCTTC.

This clonotype was counted ten times or more. This CDR3 is CASSDGYYNEQFF. CDR3 DNA sequence: TGTGCCAGCAGCGACGGGTACTACAATGAGCAGTTCTTC. The V call is TRBV11-2, the J call TRBJ2-1; D is unclear. The germline gives CDR1 SGHAT, CDR2 FQNNGV. The CDR3 runs 13 residues. V was cut by 5 bases and J by 3 bases, with 8 bases left in between.

This clonotype came up once. This may be a read error: a much more frequent sequence differs by one nucleotide. The chain combines TRBV7-9 with TRBJ2-1; 8 bases align to TRBD2. The CDR3 is 17 residues long. Germline-derived CDR1 and CDR2 are SEHNR and FQNEAQ (reference sequence). For the CDR3, the DNA is TGTGGCAGCAGCACCACTAGCGGACTAGACTCCTACAATGAGCAGTTCTTC. Protein sequence: CGSSTTSGLDSYNEQFF.

This clonotype occurred many times. V is TRBV7-2 and J is TRBJ2-7, with D unclear. The CDR3 has 13 residues. Trimming stripped 10 bases from V and 0 bases from J, with 13 bases between. Germline CDR1 is SGHTA and CDR2 is FQGNSA. The CDR3 protein is CATRATSSYEQYF. The CDR3 bases are TGTGCCACCCGGGCCACGAGCTCCTACGAGCAGTACTTC.

This clonotype was seen repeatedly, ten times or more. The chain employs TRBV4-3 and TRBJ1-1, with D perhaps matching TRBD1 (5 bases). Trimming stripped 2 bases from V and 6 bases from J, with 22 bases between. Germline CDR1 is LGHNA and CDR2 is YSLEER. The CDR3 contains 17 residues. The CDR3 protein is CASSQSTALEGSPEAFF. The CDR3 DNA reads as TGCGCCAGCAGCCAAAGTACGGCCCTCGAGGGGTCGCCTGAAGCTTTCTTT.

This clonotype was seen many times. This chain joins TRBV6-6 and TRBJ2-5; D is possibly TRBD2 (7 bases). This CDR3 has 16 residues. Trimming took off 0 bases at V and 5 bases at J, with 16 bases between the two ends. Germline V gives CDR1 MNHNY, CDR2 SVGAGI (reference sequence). CDR3 coding DNA: TGTGCCAGCAGTTACTCGGGAGGGGGGAATGTGGAGACCCAGTACTTC. It encodes CASSYSGGGNVETQYF.

V usage is TRBV2 and J usage is TRBJ1-5; 9 positions match TRBD1. V lost 4 bases, J lost 6 bases, and 10 bases stayed unmatched. The length of the CDR3 is 16 residues. The germline gives CDR1 SNHLY, CDR2 FYNNEI. The CDR3 DNA follows: TGTGCCAGCAGTGGCCGGGACAGGGATCTTGGTCAGCCCCAGCATTTT. Encoded protein: CASSGRDRDLGQPQHF.